These 27 T cell receptor beta chains came from one sample sequenced in a study of early T cells in non-severe SARS-CoV-2 infection. One entry per CDR3 protein, called by TCRdb with MiXCR from the 5' RACE reads. Altogether about 43,000 distinct CDR3 sequences are present, under 13% being singletons, with the ten largest covering about 9.9%. The sample was whole blood. These receptors were taken from an adult who was a healthcare worker with PCR-confirmed SARS-CoV-2 infection or an uninfected control (not recorded which).

The V call is TRBV15, the J call TRBJ2-1; 7 nucleotides align to TRBD1. V was pared by 4 bases and J by 11 bases, with 8 bases of the junction left unmatched. Germline V gene sequence: CDR1 LNHNV, CDR2 YYDKDF (reference sequence). The CDR3 spans 13 residues. For the CDR3, the DNA is TGTGCCACCAGCATCCTCCGGGACAGCCAGCAGTTCTTC. As protein: CATSILRDSQQFF.

A remark on this clonotype: This sequence may be a read error, since a much larger clone differs from it by one base. CDR3 coding DNA: TGTGCCACCAGTGGACCTGGGGGCCTGAACACCAGGGAGCTGTTTTTT. Residues: CATSGPGGLNTRELFF. The V and J genes are TRBV24-1 and TRBJ2-2, with D possibly TRBD1 on 6 matching bases. CDR3 length equals 16 residues. Germline loops: CDR1 KGHDR, CDR2 SFDVKD.

The CDR3 reads CASRPNRDTGELFF. CDR3 nucleotide sequence: TGCGCCAGCAGGCCAAACAGGGACACCGGGGAGCTGTTTTTT. This chain connects TRBV5-1 to TRBJ2-2, with D possibly TRBD1 on 6 matching bases. Germline V lookup: CDR1 SGHRS, CDR2 YFSETQ. Trimming removed 5 bases at V and 3 bases at J, with 11 bases between. The CDR3 has 14 amino acids.

Ten or more counts support this clonotype. This chain links TRBV6-5 with TRBJ1-4, with a tentative D call TRBD1 (6 bases). Trimming pared 2 bases from V and 8 bases from J, leaving 15 bases between. Germline V gene lookup returns CDR1 MNHEY and CDR2 SVGAGI. This CDR3 contains 15 residues. CDR3 DNA sequence: TGTGCCAGCAGTTACGGGGGCGCGAATGTAGAAAAACTGTTTTTT. It codes for CASSYGGANVEKLFF.

The rearrangement uses TRBV6-5 and TRBJ1-6; D gene unclear. This CDR3 has 13 residues. The V end was cut by 5 bases, the J end by 8 bases, with 10 bases between. Germline loops: CDR1 MNHEY, CDR2 SVGAGI. This CDR3 is CASSRIRDSPLHF. The CDR3 coding sequence is TGTGCCAGCAGTCGGATCCGGGATTCACCCCTCCACTTT.

This clonotype has a count of ten or more. V is TRBV20-1 and J is TRBJ2-7, with D possibly matching TRBD2 (5 bases). Germline values: CDR1 DFQATT, CDR2 SNEGSKA (reference sequence). The CDR3 length is 11 residues. V dropped 1 base and J dropped 4 bases, with 5 bases sitting between them. The CDR3 region is CSARGGYEQYF. The CDR3, as DNA: TGCAGTGCTAGAGGCGGGTACGAGCAGTACTTC.

This clonotype was seen ten or more times. J is TRBJ2-7 and V is TRBV20-1; D uncertain. Looked up from germline, CDR1 is DFQATT and CDR2 is SNEGSKA (reference sequence). Between the trimmed V and J ends, which lost 6 bases and 0 bases, there was a span of 9 bases. CDR3 length: 12 amino acids. This chain's CDR3 is CSAKIDSYEQYF. The DNA for the CDR3 is TGCAGTGCCAAGATTGACTCCTACGAGCAGTACTTC.

V gene TRBV7-9 combines with J gene TRBJ1-5, with a possible D match to TRBD1 (5 bases). CDR1 and CDR2 (germline): SEHNR, FQNEAQ (reference sequence). Trimming removed 4 bases at V and 4 bases at J, with 20 bases between. The CDR3 extends over 17 amino acids. In DNA form, the CDR3 reads TGTGCCAGCAGCTCCATCGGTGGGTGGGGGGAGAATCAGCCCCAGCATTTT. Its protein is CASSSIGGWGENQPQHF.

This chain joins TRBV11-2 and TRBJ2-2; 12 bases fit TRBD2. The J segment lost 1 base and the V segment lost 5 bases, leaving 5 bases of the junction unmatched. In germline, CDR1 is SGHAT, CDR2 FQNNGV. The CDR3 has 17 residues. In nucleotides, the CDR3 is TGTGCCAGCAGCCAAACTAGCGGGGGGCTGAACACCGGGGAGCTGTTTTTT. Its protein product is CASSQTSGGLNTGELFF. Full variable domain (rest looked up from reference TRBV11-2 and TRBJ2-2): EAGVAQSPRYKIIEKRQSVAFWCNPISGHATLYWYQQILGQGPKLLIQFQNNGVVDDSQLPKDRFSAERLKGVDSTLKIQPAKLEDSAVYLCASSQTSGGLNTGELFFGEGSRLTVL.

This clonotype was counted ten times or more. The V and J genes are TRBV24-1 and TRBJ2-3, with 7 nucleotides matching TRBD1. This CDR3 comprises 14 residues. V shed 9 bases, J shed 1 base, and the junction held 6 bases outside the gene matches. Germline values: CDR1 KGHDR, CDR2 SFDVKD. DNA for the CDR3: TGTGCCACCGGGGGACAGATTGGCACAGATACGCAGTATTTT. Its translation: CATGGQIGTDTQYF.

The chain uses TRBV5-6 and TRBJ1-5, with D possibly being TRBD1 (6 bases). Trimming pared 4 bases from V and 2 bases from J, leaving 16 bases between. CDR1 SGHDT and CDR2 YYEEEE come from the germline V gene. The CDR3 totals 16 residues. The CDR3 loop reads CASSQWRTEGNQPQHF. The CDR3 DNA is TGTGCCAGCAGCCAGTGGAGGACAGAAGGCAATCAGCCCCAGCATTTT.

This clonotype was recorded at least ten times. The chain links TRBV6-6 to TRBJ2-3, with 7 bases identical to TRBD2. Unmatched junction bases numbered 2, after V lost 5 bases and J lost 6 bases. The CDR3 totals 12 residues. Germline CDR1 MNHNY, CDR2 SVGAGI (reference sequence). In nucleotides, the CDR3 is TGTGCCAGCAGTCCCGGGGGGGATACGCAGTATTTT. As protein: CASSPGGDTQYF.

This clonotype was recorded a few times. This sequence joins TRBV15 and TRBJ2-3; the D gene is possibly TRBD1 (6 bases). Germline V gene data show CDR1 as LNHNV and CDR2 as YYDKDF (reference sequence). V lost 3 bases to trimming and J lost 6 bases, with 16 bases between them. The CDR3 runs 15 residues. This CDR3 reads CATSSPVGQGDTQYF. The CDR3 nucleotides are TGTGCCACCAGCAGTCCAGTAGGCCAGGGGGATACGCAGTATTTT.

There are many counts of this clonotype. The chain couples TRBV5-8 to TRBJ2-1; a possible D gene is TRBD1 (5 bases). Germline assignment: CDR1 SGHTS and CDR2 YDEGEE. The CDR3 loop spans 15 amino acids. Deletions cut 0 bases from V and 6 bases from J, with 13 bases between. The CDR3: CASSLAGQLTNEQFF. The CDR3 DNA is TGTGCCAGCAGCTTGGCAGGGCAACTCACCAATGAGCAGTTCTTC. The full variable domain, in which reference TRBV5-8 and TRBJ2-1 provide the parts outside the CDR3, is EAGVTQSPTHLIKTRGQQATLRCSPISGHTSVYWYQQALGLGLQFLLWYDEGEERNRGNFPPRFSGRQFPNYSSELNVNALELEDSALYLCASSLAGQLTNEQFFGPGTRLTVL.

The V gene is TRBV12-3 or TRBV12-4, the J gene TRBJ1-1; unclear D gene. Trimming stripped 4 bases from V and 5 bases from J, with 11 bases between. The CDR3 length is 13 residues. The DNA for the CDR3 is TGTGCCAGCAGTTCCCAAGGTGGGACTGAAGCTTTCTTT. Translation: CASSSQGGTEAFF.

This clonotype showed up many times. V is TRBV7-9 and J is TRBJ1-2, with 10 bases that match TRBD1. There are 14 residues in the CDR3. V trimming: 5 bases; J trimming: 6 bases; junction bases outside the gene matches: 6. Germline V CDR1 and CDR2: SEHNR, FQNEAQ (reference sequence). CDR3 nucleotide sequence: TGTGCCAGCAGCCTCCGGGACAGGGGTAATGGCTACACCTTC. This encodes CASSLRDRGNGYTF.

This clonotype came up a few times. The chain joins TRBV18 to TRBJ1-5; D is ambiguous. The CDR3 length is 15 residues. V was cut by 0 bases and J by 6 bases, with 12 bases left in between. Per germline, CDR1 KGHSH and CDR2 LQKENI. The CDR3 bases are TGTGCCAGCTCACCACCGGCCGGTGATAGTCAGCCCCAGCATTTT. This translates into CASSPPAGDSQPQHF.

This clonotype was seen ten or more times. In nucleotides, the CDR3 is TGTGCCAGTAGTATCCTTGCGGGTTCGAACACCGGGGAGCTGTTTTTT. Its translation: CASSILAGSNTGELFF. V is TRBV19 and J is TRBJ2-2, with D possibly TRBD2 on 5 matching bases. CDR1 LNHDA and CDR2 SQIVND come from the germline V gene (reference sequence). Trimming removed 3 bases from V and 0 bases from J, with 11 bases in between. This CDR3 spans 16 amino acids.

This clonotype occurred a few times. The CDR3, as DNA: TGTGCCAGCAGTGCACTTCAGGGTAATGAGCAGTTCTTC. It translates to CASSALQGNEQFF. This chain connects TRBV6-4 to TRBJ2-1; TRBD1 might be the D (5 bases). CDR3 length equals 13 residues. V lost 4 bases and J 7 bases, leaving 11 bases between the germline ends. Germline V gene sequence: CDR1 MRHNA, CDR2 SNTAGT.

This clonotype was observed a handful of times. V is TRBV15 and J is TRBJ2-1; D perhaps matches TRBD2 (5 bases). The ends were cut back, 5 bases at V and 9 bases at J, with 8 bases in the middle. CDR1 and CDR2 from the germline V gene are LNHNV and YYDKDF (reference sequence). The length of the CDR3 is 11 residues. CDR3 sequence (DNA): TGTGCCACCAGCCCGGGGAGTGAGCAGTTCTTC. Protein: CATSPGSEQFF.

This clonotype has ten or more counts. CDR3 in DNA: TGCAGCGTTGAAAAGGGGGATGGCTACACCTTC. This codes for CSVEKGDGYTF. The V gene is TRBV29-1, the J gene TRBJ1-2, with TRBD1 as a possible D gene (6 bases). The CDR3 covers 11 residues. Looked up from germline, CDR1 is SQVTM and CDR2 is ANQGSEA. V dropped 2 bases and J dropped 6 bases, with 7 bases sitting between them.

The sample holds a few counts of this clonotype. A much bigger clone sits one base away, suggesting this may be a read error. J is TRBJ2-3 and V is TRBV5-6; no clear D. Germline assignment: CDR1 SGHDT and CDR2 YYEEEE. The CDR3 spans 11 residues. With 2 bases removed from V and 4 bases from J, the gap between germline ends came to 2 bases. CDR3 coding DNA: TGTGCCAGCAGCTTTGCAGATACGCAGTATTTT. Protein product: CASSFADTQYF.

V is TRBV20-1 and J is TRBJ2-1; D might be TRBD1 (5 bases). The CDR3 is 14 amino acids. The germline V gene has CDR1 DFQATT and CDR2 SNEGSKA (reference sequence). The ends were cut back, 1 base at V and 4 bases at J, with 11 bases in the middle. The DNA for the CDR3 is TGCAGTGCTAGAGGACAGAAAGGTTACAATGAGCAGTTCTTC. Encoded protein: CSARGQKGYNEQFF.

This clonotype was counted ten times or more. The chain recombines TRBV29-1 with TRBJ1-2; tentative D call: TRBD1 (5 bases). With 4 bases removed from V and 0 bases from J, the gap between germline ends came to 9 bases. Germline V lookup: CDR1 SQVTM, CDR2 ANQGSEA. This CDR3 has 13 amino acids. CDR3 sequence: CSVVGDSNYGYTF. DNA of the CDR3: TGCAGCGTTGTAGGGGACTCTAACTATGGCTACACCTTC.

This clonotype occurred many times. The genes are TRBV25-1 and TRBJ2-7; D uncertain. Trimming stripped 3 bases from V and 0 bases from J, with 9 bases between. CDR1 and CDR2 (germline): MGHDK, SYGVNS. The CDR3 consists of 14 residues. DNA for the CDR3: TGTGCCAGCAGTGACTCAGCATTCTCCTACGAGCAGTACTTC. It is translated as CASSDSAFSYEQYF.

The V gene is TRBV12-3 or TRBV12-4, the J gene TRBJ2-7; perhaps TRBD1 as D (6 bases). The CDR3 has 14 residues. V was trimmed by 7 bases and J by 0 bases, leaving 13 bases between them. The CDR3 DNA follows: TGTGCCAGCACCCTGACAGGAAGCTCCTACGAGCAGTACTTC. Protein sequence: CASTLTGSSYEQYF.

This clonotype was counted a few times. The chain links TRBV7-2 to TRBJ2-3, with TRBD2 matching over 7 bases. The CDR3 totals 15 residues. The junction had 11 bases not matched to a gene; V was cut back by 5 bases and J by 6 bases. CDR1 and CDR2 (germline): SGHTA, FQGNSA. DNA for the CDR3: TGTGCCAGCAGCCTTACTAGCGCGCGGGCGGATACGCAGTATTTT. Protein sequence: CASSLTSARADTQYF.